This is a list of T cell receptor beta chains from one sample in a study of T-cell reconstitution after alpha-beta-depleted transplantation in children. TCRdb itself ran the PCR reads through MiXCR, one entry per CDR3 protein. Of 500,000 to 600,000 distinct CDR3 sequences in the sample, around 18% are singletons; the top ten hold about 3.1%. The source was PBMCs from the stem cell graft donor, collected from the stem cell graft. The receptor set was obtained from a human donor who donated a stem cell graft to a child with acute lymphoblastic leukemia. Both conserved end residues are part of each CDR3. The order of the fields is CDR3 DNA, CDR3 protein, D gene, V gene, clone size, J gene. The D gene is left open where the match is weak. Expanded clones get a size class; other rows say once, few or many, or leave the size out.

cdr3_nt: TGCGCCAGCAGCTTAAGCTGGGACAGCCCTCATGCTATGAACACTGAAGCTTTCTTT
cdr3_aa: CASSLSWDSPHAMNTEAFF
d_call: TRBD1
v_call: TRBV5-1
clone_size: few
j_call: TRBJ1-1

cdr3_nt: TGTGCCAGCCGGCTAGCGGGCTCCTACAATGAGCAGTTCTTC
cdr3_aa: CASRLAGSYNEQFF
d_call: TRBD2
v_call: TRBV6-6
clone_size: many
j_call: TRBJ2-1

cdr3_nt: TGTGCCAGCAGCTTGGTGGCTAGCGGGATAGGGGAGACCCAGTACTTC
cdr3_aa: CASSLVASGIGETQYF
d_call: TRBD2
v_call: TRBV5-6
clone_size: few
j_call: TRBJ2-5

cdr3_nt: TGTGCCAGCAGCCCCCCATGGGGGGGGGCAGATACGCAGTATTTT
cdr3_aa: CASSPPWGGADTQYF
d_call: TRBD2
v_call: TRBV7-9
clone_size: few
j_call: TRBJ2-3

cdr3_nt: TGCAGCGTTGACCCAGGGGGTGCAGAGGTTAACTATGGCTACACCTTC
cdr3_aa: CSVDPGGAEVNYGYTF
d_call: TRBD1
v_call: TRBV29-1
clone_size: NA
j_call: TRBJ1-2

cdr3_nt: TGTGCCAGCAGTTCGGACAGGGGGCTTTTCGACGAGACCCAGTACTTC
cdr3_aa: CASSSDRGLFDETQYF
d_call: TRBD1
v_call: TRBV6-5
clone_size: NA
j_call: TRBJ2-5

cdr3_nt: TGTGCCAGCAGTCACGGACAGTCAGGGGGGCCCCAGCATTTT
cdr3_aa: CASSHGQSGGPQHF
d_call: TRBD1
v_call: TRBV12-3/TRBV12-4
clone_size: NA
j_call: TRBJ1-5

cdr3_nt: TGTGCCAGCAGCCGTCATGGCACTAATGAAAAACTGTTTTTT
cdr3_aa: CASSRHGTNEKLFF
d_call: NA
v_call: TRBV12-3/TRBV12-4
clone_size: NA
j_call: TRBJ1-4

cdr3_nt: TGTGCCAGCAGCTTGGTGCAGAACTATGGCTACACCTTC
cdr3_aa: CASSLVQNYGYTF
d_call: NA
v_call: TRBV5-6
clone_size: many
j_call: TRBJ1-2

cdr3_nt: TGCAGTGCAGCATCACGGGAACCCACAGATACGCAGTATTTT
cdr3_aa: CSAASREPTDTQYF
d_call: NA
v_call: TRBV20-1
clone_size: few
j_call: TRBJ2-3

cdr3_nt: TGCAGCGCTGTGGAGGGGCCAATCGAGTACTTC
cdr3_aa: CSAVEGPIEYF
d_call: NA
v_call: TRBV29-1
clone_size: NA
j_call: TRBJ2-4

cdr3_nt: TGCAGTGCTCAATTAGCGAGGGGCGGGGAGACCCAGTACTTC
cdr3_aa: CSAQLARGGETQYF
d_call: NA
v_call: TRBV20-1
clone_size: NA
j_call: TRBJ2-5

cdr3_nt: TGCAGCGTCAGGGACAGCCTCTCTGGAAACACCATATATTTT
cdr3_aa: CSVRDSLSGNTIYF
d_call: TRBD1
v_call: TRBV29-1
clone_size: few
j_call: TRBJ1-3

cdr3_nt: TGCGCCAGCAGCAAATACACCGACCTGAACACCGGGGAGCTGTTTTTT
cdr3_aa: CASSKYTDLNTGELFF
d_call: NA
v_call: TRBV5-1
clone_size: few
j_call: TRBJ2-2

cdr3_nt: TGTGCCAGCAGCTTGCGGGTTCTATGGAACACTGAAGCTTTCTTT
cdr3_aa: CASSLRVLWNTEAFF
d_call: NA
v_call: TRBV7-9
clone_size: NA
j_call: TRBJ1-1

cdr3_nt: TGCAGTGCTAGAGTCACCGGGACCTACCTTAATCAGCCCCAGCATTTT
cdr3_aa: CSARVTGTYLNQPQHF
d_call: NA
v_call: TRBV20-1
clone_size: once
j_call: TRBJ1-5

cdr3_nt: TGCGCCAGCATACGGGAGAAGAAAAACATTCAGTACTTC
cdr3_aa: CASIREKKNIQYF
d_call: NA
v_call: TRBV5-1
clone_size: NA
j_call: TRBJ2-4

cdr3_nt: TGCGCCAGCAGCCAAAGGCACGGAGCGCTCAAGGGGCCAGAGAGGGAGACCCAGTACTTC
cdr3_aa: CASSQRHGALKGPERETQYF
d_call: NA
v_call: TRBV4-1
clone_size: NA
j_call: TRBJ2-5

cdr3_nt: TGTGCCAGTAGGCACAGGGGGCAGGGCAATCAGCCCCAGCATTTT
cdr3_aa: CASRHRGQGNQPQHF
d_call: TRBD1
v_call: TRBV19
clone_size: few
j_call: TRBJ1-5

cdr3_nt: TGTGCCAGCAGCTTCATAGGAGGTGGCTACACCTTC
cdr3_aa: CASSFIGGGYTF
d_call: NA
v_call: TRBV7-8
clone_size: few
j_call: TRBJ1-2

cdr3_nt: TGTGCCAGCAGCCAAGATTTCGGGACAGTCGAAGCTTTCTTT
cdr3_aa: CASSQDFGTVEAFF
d_call: TRBD1
v_call: TRBV3-1
clone_size: NA
j_call: TRBJ1-1